This T cell receptor beta chain is drawn from a study of blood T cell repertoires in COVID-19. Across the whole study: Material from acute and convalescent COVID-19 was sourced from the United States, Italy and Spain. PBMCs, B-cell-depleted T cells, or T cells provided the cDNA or gDNA that made up the material.

TCRdb's copy holds only in-frame clones and misses some; the assay was immunoSEQ multiplex PCR. The sample shows approximately 110,000 clones, 80% to 90% of them seen only once. The CDR3 consists of 20 residues. Germline CDR1 is MGHRA and CDR2 is YSYEKL. Trimming removed 0 bases at V and 7 bases at J, with 30 bases between. The chain couples TRBV4-1 to TRBJ1-1; D may be TRBD1 (6 bases). The TCR was taken from a woman in her 70s with acute or convalescent COVID-19. Sequences were obtained from peripheral blood. The CDR3 region is CASSQDGRGAGSIADGEAFF. The CDR3 region has the DNA TGCGCCAGCAGCCAAGATGGACGGGGGGCGGGGAGCATAGCGGATGGTGAAGCTTTCTTT.